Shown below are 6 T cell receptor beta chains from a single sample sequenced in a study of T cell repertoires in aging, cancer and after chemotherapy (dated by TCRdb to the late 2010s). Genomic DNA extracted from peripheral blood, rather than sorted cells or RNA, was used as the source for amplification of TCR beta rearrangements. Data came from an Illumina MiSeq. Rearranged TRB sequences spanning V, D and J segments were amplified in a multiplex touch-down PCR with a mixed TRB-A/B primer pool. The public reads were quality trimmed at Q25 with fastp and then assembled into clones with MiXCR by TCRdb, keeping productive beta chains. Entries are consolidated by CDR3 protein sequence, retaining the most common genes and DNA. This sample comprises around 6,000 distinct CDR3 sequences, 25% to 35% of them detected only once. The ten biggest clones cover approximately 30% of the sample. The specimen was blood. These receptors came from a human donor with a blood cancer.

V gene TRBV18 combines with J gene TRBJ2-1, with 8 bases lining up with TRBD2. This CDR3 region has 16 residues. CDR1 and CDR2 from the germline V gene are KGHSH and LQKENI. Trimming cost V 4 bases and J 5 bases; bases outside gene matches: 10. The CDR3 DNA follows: TGTGCCAGCTCACATCGGAGCGGGAGCATCCACAATGAGCAGTTCTTC. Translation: CASSHRSGSIHNEQFF.

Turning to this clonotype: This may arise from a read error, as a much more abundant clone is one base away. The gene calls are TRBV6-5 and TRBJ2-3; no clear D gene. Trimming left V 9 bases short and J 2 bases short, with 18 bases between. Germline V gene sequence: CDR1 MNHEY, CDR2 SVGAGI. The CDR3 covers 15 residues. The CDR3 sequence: CASRTYGPFTDTQYF. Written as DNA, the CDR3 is TGTGCCAGTAGAACTTATGGGCCCTTCACAGATACGCAGTATTTT.

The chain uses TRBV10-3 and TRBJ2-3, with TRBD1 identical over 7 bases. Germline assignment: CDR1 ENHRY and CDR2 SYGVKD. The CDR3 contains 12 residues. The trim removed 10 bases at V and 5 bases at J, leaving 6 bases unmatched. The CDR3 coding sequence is TGTGCCACGACAGGGTTCTTAGATACGCAGTATTTT. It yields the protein CATTGFLDTQYF.

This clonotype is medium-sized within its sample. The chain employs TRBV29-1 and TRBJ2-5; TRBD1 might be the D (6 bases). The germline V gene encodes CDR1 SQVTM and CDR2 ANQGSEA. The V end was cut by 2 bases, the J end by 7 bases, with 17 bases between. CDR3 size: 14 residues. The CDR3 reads CSVEQVWGRGTQYF. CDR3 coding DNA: TGCAGCGTTGAACAAGTATGGGGCAGGGGGACCCAGTACTTC.

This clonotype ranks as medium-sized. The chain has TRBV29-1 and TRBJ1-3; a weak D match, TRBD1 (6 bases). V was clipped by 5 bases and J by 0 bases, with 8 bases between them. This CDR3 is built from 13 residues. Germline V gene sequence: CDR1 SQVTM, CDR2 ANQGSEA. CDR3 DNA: TGCAGCGTTCAGGGACACTCTGGAAACACCATATATTTT. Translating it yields CSVQGHSGNTIYF.

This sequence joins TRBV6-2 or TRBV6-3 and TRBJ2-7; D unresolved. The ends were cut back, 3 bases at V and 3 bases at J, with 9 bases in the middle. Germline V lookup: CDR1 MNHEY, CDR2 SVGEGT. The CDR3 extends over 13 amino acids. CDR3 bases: TGTGCCAGCAGTTATCATATAAACTACGAGCAGTACTTC. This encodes CASSYHINYEQYF.